Listed below are T cell receptor beta chains from one sample, sequenced in a study of cytomegalovirus exposure and HLA in healthy donors. Produced via immunoSEQ multiplex PCR; TCRdb's table is partial and in-frame only. This sample has around 100,000 clones, with 74% found just once. Sequencing was done on a sample of PBMCs. Receptor source: a man aged 50 or older in good health and CMV-seropositive. CDR3s include the opening cysteine and the closing phenylalanine or tryptophan. Fields, in order: J gene, V gene, clone size, D gene, CDR3 protein, CDR3 DNA. A D gene is named only where the DNA matches it firmly. A row's size may be missing; if present it is once, few, many or a size class.

J: TRBJ2-3; V: TRBV9; size: .; D: TRBD1; CDR3: CASSVDRGLTDTQYF; DNA: TGTGCCAGCAGCGTAGATAGGGGGCTAACAGATACGCAGTATTTT
J: TRBJ2-7; V: TRBV7-9; size: .; D: TRBD1; CDR3: CSSSPRQGSEQYF; DNA: TGTTCCAGCAGTCCCAGACAGGGATCCGAGCAGTACTTC
J: TRBJ1-5; V: TRBV30; size: .; D: TRBD1; CDR3: CAYKTGEGNQPQHF; DNA: TGTGCCTATAAGACAGGGGAGGGCAATCAGCCCCAGCATTTT
J: TRBJ2-7; V: TRBV7-2; size: few; D: .; CDR3: CASSLNGGYEQYF; DNA: TGTGCCAGCAGCTTAAACGGGGGCTACGAGCAGTACTTC
J: TRBJ1-1; V: TRBV6-4; size: .; D: .; CDR3: CASSRQLNTEAFF; DNA: TGTGCCAGCAGCCGACAGTTGAACACTGAAGCTTTCTTT
J: TRBJ1-1; V: TRBV6-4; size: .; D: .; CDR3: CASNAGEGTEAFF; DNA: TGTGCCAGCAATGCAGGGGAGGGCACTGAAGCTTTCTTT
J: TRBJ2-7; V: TRBV30; size: .; D: .; CDR3: CAWSVRIGSEQYF; DNA: TGTGCCTGGAGTGTACGGATCGGGAGCGAGCAGTACTTC
J: TRBJ1-4; V: TRBV19; size: .; D: TRBD1; CDR3: CASSPWTGRGVQKLFF; DNA: TGTGCCAGTAGTCCCTGGACAGGAAGGGGGGTGCAAAAACTGTTTTTT
J: TRBJ2-1; V: TRBV15; size: once; D: TRBD1; CDR3: CATSRGGTGRRNEQFF; DNA: TGTGCCACCAGCAGAGGCGGGACAGGGCGCCGCAATGAGCAGTTCTTC
J: TRBJ1-3; V: TRBV5-1; size: .; D: TRBD1; CDR3: CASSTQGQGDTIYF; DNA: TGCGCCAGCAGCACTCAAGGACAGGGGGACACCATATATTTT